This passage covers 31 T cell receptor beta chains from one sample sequenced in a study of long-term antiretroviral therapy in people with HIV. With survey level as its setting, the immunoSEQ assay was v3.0. Assay used: immunoSEQ multiplex PCR; TCRdb lists only in-frame clones, some missing. Here the sample spans more than 15,000 clones, roughly 94% being singletons. This specimen consisted of unsorted PBMCs, obtained 6.4 years after starting antiretroviral therapy. Receptor source: a woman between 45 and 65 years old with HIV.

The V gene is TRBV5-4, the J gene TRBJ1-1; 9 bases agree with TRBD1. J lost 5 bases, V lost 3 bases, and 8 bases had no gene match. The CDR3 length is 15 residues. Germline V gene lookup returns CDR1 SGHNT and CDR2 YYREEE (reference sequence). The CDR3 reads CASSWIQGARTEAFF. The DNA of the CDR3 is TGTGCCAGCAGCTGGATACAGGGGGCGCGTACTGAAGCTTTCTTT.

The chain joins TRBV5-1 to TRBJ2-3; no clear D. The CDR3 consists of 14 residues. Per germline, CDR1 SGHRS and CDR2 YFSETQ. V shed 1 base and J shed 1 base, with 7 bases lying between them. This CDR3 reads CASSLTAGTDTQYF. CDR3 nucleotide sequence: TGCGCCAGCAGCTTGACGGCAGGCACAGATACGCAGTATTTT.

J is TRBJ2-5 and V is TRBV7-6; no definite D call. The CDR3 is made up of 13 amino acids. Germline lookup yields CDR1 SGHVS and CDR2 FNYEAQ. V was pared by 5 bases and J by 2 bases, with 9 bases between. The CDR3 here is CASSRGRQETQYF. The CDR3 bases are TGTGCCAGCAGCAGAGGACGGCAAGAGACCCAGTACTTC.

The chain is built from TRBV5-6 and TRBJ2-1, with 8 bases lining up with TRBD2. The CDR3 runs 17 residues. With V trimmed by 2 bases and J by 0 bases, 7 bases remained unmatched. The germline CDR1 and CDR2 sequences are SGHDT and YYEEEE. As DNA, the CDR3 is TGTGCCAGCAGCTTCGAGGGCGGGAGGCCCTCCTACAATGAGCAGTTCTTC. It translates to CASSFEGGRPSYNEQFF.

V usage is TRBV2 and J usage is TRBJ1-1; TRBD1 matches 9 bases. V lost 1 base, J lost 4 bases, and 7 bases stayed unmatched. The CDR3 is 16 amino acids. Germline loops: CDR1 SNHLY, CDR2 FYNNEI. The CDR3 reads CASSEGLGQGSTEAFF. In DNA, the CDR3 is TGTGCCAGCAGTGAAGGACTAGGACAGGGGAGCACTGAAGCTTTCTTT.

This clone was recorded once. The chain joins TRBV6-5 to TRBJ2-2; 8 nucleotides line up with TRBD2. Trimming took 0 bases from V and 1 from J; bases not matched to a gene: 1. The germline CDR1 and CDR2 sequences are MNHEY and SVGAGI. The CDR3 is 16 residues long. The CDR3 reads CASSYSTSGNTGELFF. The CDR3 DNA reads TGTGCCAGCAGTTACTCAACTAGCGGGAACACCGGGGAGCTGTTTTTT.

The chain uses TRBV15 and TRBJ2-6, with 10 bases matching TRBD1. The CDR3 runs 21 residues. Looked up from germline, CDR1 is LNHNV and CDR2 is YYDKDF (reference sequence). The trim removed 3 bases at V and 2 bases at J, leaving 16 bases unmatched. CDR3 in amino acids: CATSSLNLRTGGFAGANVLTF. Written as DNA, the CDR3 is TGTGCCACCAGCAGCCTAAACCTCAGGACAGGGGGTTTCGCTGGGGCCAACGTCCTGACTTTC.

The chain couples TRBV6-5 to TRBJ1-6, with D uncertain. The CDR3 has 16 amino acids. The V end was cut by 0 bases, the J end by 8 bases, with 14 bases between. Germline CDR1 reads MNHEY; CDR2 reads SVGAGI. CDR3 bases: TGTGCCAGCAGTTACTCCAGTCCAGACCTTTATTCACCCCTCCACTTT. Residues: CASSYSSPDLYSPLHF.

The J gene is TRBJ1-2, the V gene TRBV13, with D uncertain. The V end lost 4 bases, the J end lost 6 bases, and 9 bases lay between the germline ends. Per the germline V gene, CDR1 is PRHDT and CDR2 is FYEKMQ (reference sequence). The CDR3 is made up of 12 amino acids. The CDR3 spells CASSSTVDGYTF. The CDR3 bases are TGTGCCAGCAGCTCAACCGTAGATGGCTACACCTTC.

The CDR3 sequence: CASSYTRTDYGYTF. CDR3 nucleotide sequence: TGTGCCAGCAGTTACACACGGACAGACTATGGCTACACCTTC. The chain combines TRBV6-5 with TRBJ1-2, with D possibly matching TRBD1 (6 bases). Germline V lookup: CDR1 MNHEY, CDR2 SVGAGI. The V and J ends lost 2 bases and 3 bases respectively, with 10 bases between them. This CDR3 region has 14 residues.

The CDR3 sequence: CASSFDRGYGYTF. CDR3 coding DNA: TGTGCCAGCAGTTTTGACAGGGGCTATGGCTACACCTTC. The rearrangement links TRBV6-5 to TRBJ1-2; the match to TRBD1 covers 8 bases. The V and J ends lost 4 bases and 4 bases, in that order; junction bases with no gene match: 2. Per the germline V gene, CDR1 is MNHEY and CDR2 is SVGAGI. CDR3 size: 13 residues.

This chain links TRBV6-6 with TRBJ1-2, with a tentative D call TRBD1 (5 bases). CDR3 length: 11 residues. In germline, CDR1 is MNHNY, CDR2 SVGAGI (reference sequence). With 6 bases removed from V and 4 bases from J, the gap between germline ends came to 6 bases. CDR3 residues: CASRTAYGYTF. In DNA form, the CDR3 reads TGTGCCAGCAGGACAGCCTATGGCTACACCTTC.

V gene TRBV27 combines with J gene TRBJ1-2, with 7 nucleotides matching TRBD1. From germline, CDR1 is MNHEY and CDR2 SMNVEV (reference sequence). The V segment lost 6 bases and the J segment 4 bases; nucleotides outside the gene matches: 8. This CDR3 comprises 14 residues. As DNA, the CDR3 is TGTGCCAGCAGCCCACAGGGGAGAGGCTATGGCTACACCTTC. Protein product: CASSPQGRGYGYTF.

The V call is TRBV7-2, the J call TRBJ1-2; no definite D call. The CDR3 spans 13 residues. CDR1 is SGHTA and CDR2 is FQGNSA in the germline V gene. The CDR3 protein is CATKGGSNYGYTF. The DNA for the CDR3 is TGTGCTACAAAGGGCGGAAGCAACTATGGCTACACCTTC.

The chain joins TRBV4-3 to TRBJ2-5; 10 positions agree with TRBD1. Germline values: CDR1 LGHNA, CDR2 YSLEER. The CDR3 loop spans 16 amino acids. V shed 4 bases, J shed 5 bases, and the junction held 10 bases outside the gene matches. The CDR3 protein is CASSLQTGTGDETQYF. CDR3 DNA: TGCGCCAGCAGCCTCCAAACAGGGACAGGGGATGAGACCCAGTACTTC.

This chain connects TRBV6-6 to TRBJ1-1; D is ambiguous. The CDR3 length is 12 residues. The V end lost 6 bases, the J end lost 4 bases, and 9 bases lay between the germline ends. Germline CDR1 and CDR2: MNHNY and SVGAGI (reference sequence). The CDR3 loop is CASSLLTTEAFF. The DNA of the CDR3 is TGTGCCAGCAGCTTACTCACCACTGAAGCTTTCTTT.

This rearrangement joins TRBV6-5 to TRBJ2-6, with D hard to call. CDR3 length: 15 residues. Deletions cut 1 base from V and 2 bases from J, with 6 bases between. Germline values: CDR1 MNHEY, CDR2 SVGAGI. This chain's CDR3 is CASSYLGAGANVLTF. In nucleotides, the CDR3 is TGTGCCAGCAGTTACTTGGGCGCTGGGGCCAACGTCCTGACTTTC.

This clone has a single count. The rearrangement joins TRBV5-4 to TRBJ2-3, with TRBD2 matching 12 bases. V was pared by 3 bases and J by 5 bases, with 4 bases of the junction left unmatched. The CDR3 has 15 residues. The germline V gene has CDR1 SGHNT and CDR2 YYREEE (reference sequence). The CDR3 coding sequence is TGTGCCAGCAGCTCGACTAGCGGGAGAGTAGATACGCAGTATTTT. This encodes CASSSTSGRVDTQYF. The entire variable domain, with the rest obtained from reference TRBV5-4 and TRBJ2-3, is as follows: ETGVTQSPTHLIKTRGQQVTLRCSSQSGHNTVSWYQQALGQGPQFIFQYYREEENGRGNFPPRFSGLQFPNYSSELNVNALELDDSALYLCASSSTSGRVDTQYFGPGTRLTVL.

The chain's CDR3 is CASRVGLAGAYNEQFF. Written as DNA, the CDR3 is TGTGCCAGCAGAGTGGGACTAGCCGGGGCCTACAATGAGCAGTTCTTC. The rearrangement joins TRBV2 to TRBJ2-1; 9 bases match TRBD2. The V gene end was trimmed by 6 bases and the J gene end by 2 bases; junction bases not matched to a gene: 8. The CDR3 has 16 residues. From germline, CDR1 is SNHLY and CDR2 FYNNEI. Supplemented by reference TRBV2 and TRBJ2-1, the full variable domain reads EPEVTQTPSHQVTQMGQEVILRCVPISNHLYFYWYRQILGQKVEFLVSFYNNEISEKSEIFDDQFSVERPDGSNFTLKIRSTKLEDSAMYFCASRVGLAGAYNEQFFGPGTRLTVL.

The chain combines TRBV7-2 with TRBJ2-1, with 8 bases fitting TRBD2. CDR1 and CDR2 (germline): SGHTA, FQGNSA. V was clipped by 4 bases and J by 6 bases; unmatched bases: 11. The CDR3 is made up of 16 amino acids. The CDR3 region is CASSSFSGTSFNEQFF. As DNA, the CDR3 is TGTGCCAGCAGCTCTTTCTCCGGGACTAGTTTCAATGAGCAGTTCTTC.

The chain carries TRBV19 and TRBJ1-1; D is perhaps TRBD1 (5 bases). This CDR3 spans 15 amino acids. Germline assignment: CDR1 LNHDA and CDR2 SQIVND (reference sequence). V was trimmed by 0 bases and J by 5 bases, leaving 13 bases between them. This CDR3 reads CASSIDSSGRTEAFF. The DNA of the CDR3 is TGTGCCAGTAGTATAGATTCCTCAGGGAGGACTGAAGCTTTCTTT.

This chain joins TRBV6-1 and TRBJ2-1, with 9 bases matching TRBD2. The CDR3 is 13 residues long. With 6 bases clipped from V and 5 bases from J, the junction kept 2 bases outside the gene matches. The germline V gene has CDR1 MNHNS and CDR2 SASEGT. The CDR3 DNA reads TGTGCCAGCAGGACTAGCGGCCACAATGAGCAGTTCTTC. Its translation is CASRTSGHNEQFF.

The chain links TRBV15 to TRBJ2-7; tentatively, D is TRBD2 (5 bases). This CDR3 has 16 amino acids. Trimming took 0 bases from V and 5 from J, leaving 17 bases between them. Germline values: CDR1 LNHNV, CDR2 YYDKDF (reference sequence). The CDR3 DNA reads TGTGCCACCAGCAGAGATGGTCGAGGGATCCGGGACGAGCAGTACTTC. Translation: CATSRDGRGIRDEQYF. Full variable domain (remainder filled in from reference TRBV15 and TRBJ2-7): DAMVIQNPRYQVTQFGKPVTLSCSQTLNHNVMYWYQQKSSQAPKLLFHYYDKDFNNEADTPDNFQSRRPNTSFCFLDIRSPGLGDTAMYLCATSRDGRGIRDEQYFGPGTRLTVT.

The chain recombines TRBV6-5 with TRBJ2-7, with D unclear. The CDR3 extends over 12 amino acids. The germline V gene encodes CDR1 MNHEY and CDR2 SVGAGI. The V end was cut by 5 bases, the J end by 3 bases, with 8 bases between. The CDR3, as DNA: TGTGCCAGCAGTGAGGTGGGCTACGAGCAGTACTTC. Translating gives CASSEVGYEQYF.

The V and J genes are TRBV15 and TRBJ2-1; perhaps TRBD2 as D (5 bases). V shed 3 bases and J shed 5 bases, with 14 bases lying between them. The V gene's germline CDR1 is LNHNV and CDR2 YYDKDF (reference sequence). The CDR3 totals 15 residues. CDR3 nucleotide sequence: TGTGCCACCAGCAGGGAGAGCGGAGTCCACAATGAGCAGTTCTTC. It yields the protein CATSRESGVHNEQFF.

The chain uses TRBV4-1 and TRBJ2-2, with 7 bases identical to TRBD1. V gave up 3 bases and J gave up 6 bases; unmatched junction bases: 7. CDR3 length: 15 residues. The germline CDR1 and CDR2 sequences are MGHRA and YSYEKL. CDR3 sequence: CASSQTDRVAGELFF. The DNA for the CDR3 is TGCGCCAGCAGCCAGACTGACAGGGTGGCCGGGGAGCTGTTTTTT.

The gene calls are TRBV14 and TRBJ2-7; D perhaps matches TRBD1 (5 bases). CDR1 SGHDN and CDR2 FVKESK come from the germline V gene. Trimming removed 0 bases from V and 3 bases from J, with 9 bases in between. This CDR3 has 14 residues. CDR3 sequence reads: CASSQENRYYEQYF. Here the CDR3 DNA reads TGTGCCAGCAGCCAAGAGAACAGGTACTACGAGCAGTACTTC.

The CDR3 here is CASSALISGTSNEQFF. CDR3 in DNA: TGCGCCAGCAGCGCACTGATATCCGGGACCTCCAATGAGCAGTTCTTC. The J gene is TRBJ2-1, the V gene TRBV5-1; D may correspond to TRBD1 or TRBD2 (5 bases each). The V and J ends lost 4 bases and 6 bases respectively, with 20 bases between them. The CDR3 totals 16 residues. CDR1 is SGHRS, CDR2 YFSETQ, per germline. Using reference TRBV5-1 and TRBJ2-1 for the parts outside the CDR3, the full variable domain is KAGVTQTPRYLIKTRGQQVTLSCSPISGHRSVSWYQQTPGQGLQFLFEYFSETQRNKGNFPGRFSGRQFSNSRSEMNVSTLELGDSALYLCASSALISGTSNEQFFGPGTRLTVL.

The chain has TRBV19 and TRBJ2-2, with D uncertain. This CDR3 region has 14 residues. Trimming took off 5 bases at V and 0 bases at J, with 7 bases between the two ends. Germline loops: CDR1 LNHDA, CDR2 SQIVND (reference sequence). The CDR3 DNA reads TGTGCCAGTAGTGCCGGCGCGAACACCGGGGAGCTGTTTTTT. Protein product: CASSAGANTGELFF.

This clone was found once. V and J are TRBV7-9 and TRBJ2-3; TRBD1 matches 8 bases. Trimming cost V 5 bases and J 2 bases; bases outside gene matches: 6. The CDR3 is made up of 15 amino acids. Germline lookup yields CDR1 SEHNR and CDR2 FQNEAQ (reference sequence). The CDR3 protein is CASSPRTGNTDTQYF. The CDR3 bases are TGTGCCAGCAGCCCCCGGACAGGGAACACAGATACGCAGTATTTT.

This sequence joins TRBV19 and TRBJ2-3; D is undetermined. This CDR3 contains 16 residues. Germline V lookup: CDR1 LNHDA, CDR2 SQIVND (reference sequence). With 6 bases removed from V and 0 bases from J, the gap between germline ends came to 16 bases. The CDR3 bases are TGTGCCAGTAGAATGGGTGGTCCTCGGAGCACAGATACGCAGTATTTT. It encodes CASRMGGPRSTDTQYF. Complete variable domain (other parts from reference TRBV19 and TRBJ2-3): DGGITQSPKYLFRKEGQNVTLSCEQNLNHDAMYWYRQDPGQGLRLIYYSQIVNDFQKGDIAEGYSVSREKKESFPLTVTSAQKNPTAFYLCASRMGGPRSTDTQYFGPGTRLTVL.